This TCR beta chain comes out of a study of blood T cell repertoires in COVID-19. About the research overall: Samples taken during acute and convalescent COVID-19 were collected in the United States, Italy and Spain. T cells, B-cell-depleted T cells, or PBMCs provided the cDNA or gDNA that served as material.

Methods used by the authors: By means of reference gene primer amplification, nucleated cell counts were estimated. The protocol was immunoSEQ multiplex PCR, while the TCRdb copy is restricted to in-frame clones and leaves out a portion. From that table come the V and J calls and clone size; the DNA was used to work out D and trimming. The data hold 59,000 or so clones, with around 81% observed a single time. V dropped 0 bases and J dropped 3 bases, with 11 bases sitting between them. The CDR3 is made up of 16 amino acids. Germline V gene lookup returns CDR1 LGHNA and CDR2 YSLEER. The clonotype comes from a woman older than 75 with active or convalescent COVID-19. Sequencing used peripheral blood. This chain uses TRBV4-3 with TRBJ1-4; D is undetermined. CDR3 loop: CASSQDLSRANEKLFF. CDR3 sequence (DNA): TGCGCCAGCAGCCAAGATCTTAGTCGTGCTAATGAAAAACTGTTTTTT.